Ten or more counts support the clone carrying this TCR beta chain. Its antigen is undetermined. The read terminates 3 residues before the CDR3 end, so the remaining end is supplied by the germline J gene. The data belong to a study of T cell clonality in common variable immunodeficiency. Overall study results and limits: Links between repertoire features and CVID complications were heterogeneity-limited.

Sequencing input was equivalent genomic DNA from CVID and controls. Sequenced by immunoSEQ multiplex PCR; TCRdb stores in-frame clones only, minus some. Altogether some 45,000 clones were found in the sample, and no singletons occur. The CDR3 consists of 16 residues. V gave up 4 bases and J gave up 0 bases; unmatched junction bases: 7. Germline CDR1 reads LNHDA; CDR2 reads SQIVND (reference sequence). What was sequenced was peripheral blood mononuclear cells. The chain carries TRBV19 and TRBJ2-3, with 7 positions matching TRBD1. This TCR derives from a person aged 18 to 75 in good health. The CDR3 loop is CASSNYRGTSTDTQYF. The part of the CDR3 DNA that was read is TGTGCCAGTAGTAACTACAGGGGAACTAGCACAGATACG.